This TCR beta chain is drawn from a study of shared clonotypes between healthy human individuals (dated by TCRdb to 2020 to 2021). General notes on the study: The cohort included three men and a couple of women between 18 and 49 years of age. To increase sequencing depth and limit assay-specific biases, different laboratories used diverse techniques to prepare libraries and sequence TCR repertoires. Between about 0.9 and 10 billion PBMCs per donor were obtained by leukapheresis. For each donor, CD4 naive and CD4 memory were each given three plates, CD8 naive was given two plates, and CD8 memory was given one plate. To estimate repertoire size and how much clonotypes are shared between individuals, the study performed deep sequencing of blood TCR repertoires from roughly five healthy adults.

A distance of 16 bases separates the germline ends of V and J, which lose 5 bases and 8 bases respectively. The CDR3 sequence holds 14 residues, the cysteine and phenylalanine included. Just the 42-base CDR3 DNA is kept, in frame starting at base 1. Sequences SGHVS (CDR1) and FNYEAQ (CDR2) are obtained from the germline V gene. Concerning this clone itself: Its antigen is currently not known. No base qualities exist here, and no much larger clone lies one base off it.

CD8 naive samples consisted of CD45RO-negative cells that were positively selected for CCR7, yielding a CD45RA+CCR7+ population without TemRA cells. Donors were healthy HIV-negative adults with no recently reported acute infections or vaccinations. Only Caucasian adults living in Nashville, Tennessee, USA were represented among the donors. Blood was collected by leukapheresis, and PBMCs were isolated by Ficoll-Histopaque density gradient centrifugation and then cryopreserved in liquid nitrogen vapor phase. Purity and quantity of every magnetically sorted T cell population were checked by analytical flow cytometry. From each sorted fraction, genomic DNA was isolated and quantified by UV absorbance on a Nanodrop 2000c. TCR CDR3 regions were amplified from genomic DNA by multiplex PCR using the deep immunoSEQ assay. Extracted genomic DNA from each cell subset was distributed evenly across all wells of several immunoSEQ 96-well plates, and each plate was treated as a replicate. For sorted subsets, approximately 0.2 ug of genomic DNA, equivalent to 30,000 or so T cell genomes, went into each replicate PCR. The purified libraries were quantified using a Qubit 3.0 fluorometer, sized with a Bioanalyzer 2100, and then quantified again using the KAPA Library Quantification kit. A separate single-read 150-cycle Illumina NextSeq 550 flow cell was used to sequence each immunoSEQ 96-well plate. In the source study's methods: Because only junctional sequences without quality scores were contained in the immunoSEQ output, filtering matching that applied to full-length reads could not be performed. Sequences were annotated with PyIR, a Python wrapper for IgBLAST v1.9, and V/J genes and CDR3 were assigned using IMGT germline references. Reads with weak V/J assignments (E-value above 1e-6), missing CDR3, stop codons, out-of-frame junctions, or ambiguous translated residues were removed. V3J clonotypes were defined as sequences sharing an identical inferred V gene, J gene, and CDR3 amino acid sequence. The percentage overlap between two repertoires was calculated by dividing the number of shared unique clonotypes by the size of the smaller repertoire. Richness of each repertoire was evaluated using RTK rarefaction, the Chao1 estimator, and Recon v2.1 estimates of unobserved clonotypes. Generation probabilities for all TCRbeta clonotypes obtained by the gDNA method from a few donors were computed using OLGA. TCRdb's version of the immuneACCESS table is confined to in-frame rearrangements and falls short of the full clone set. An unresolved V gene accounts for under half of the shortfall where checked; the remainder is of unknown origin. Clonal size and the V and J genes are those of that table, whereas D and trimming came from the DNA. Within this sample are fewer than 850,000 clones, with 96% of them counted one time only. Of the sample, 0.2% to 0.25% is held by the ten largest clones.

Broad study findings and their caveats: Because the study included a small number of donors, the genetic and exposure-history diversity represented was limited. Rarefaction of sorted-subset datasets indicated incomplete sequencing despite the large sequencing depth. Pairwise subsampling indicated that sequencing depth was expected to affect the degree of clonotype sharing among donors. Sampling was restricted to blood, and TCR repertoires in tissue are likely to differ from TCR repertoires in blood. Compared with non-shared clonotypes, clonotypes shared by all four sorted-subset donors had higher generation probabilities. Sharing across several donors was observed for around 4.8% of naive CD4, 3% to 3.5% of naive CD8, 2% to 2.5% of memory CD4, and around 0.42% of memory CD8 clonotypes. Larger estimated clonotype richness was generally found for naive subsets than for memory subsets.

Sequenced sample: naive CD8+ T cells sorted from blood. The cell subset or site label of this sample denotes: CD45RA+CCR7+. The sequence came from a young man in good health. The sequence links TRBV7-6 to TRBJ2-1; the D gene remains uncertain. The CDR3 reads CASSLSLQVHEQFF. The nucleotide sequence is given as TGTGCCAGCAGCCTCTCCCTTCAAGTTCATGAGCAGTTCTTC.